This T cell receptor (beta chain) was recorded in a study of vaccination effects on CD4 cells after COVID-19. Sequencing in the ViraFEST assay came after antigen-specific CD4+ T cells had been expanded with viral peptide pools, which were used to stimulate PBMC. The culture ran for approximately 9 days before CD4+ T cells were isolated. PCR confirmed that the person was infected with SARS-CoV-2 between March and December 2020. The germline CDR1 and CDR2 sequences are LNHDA and SQIVND (reference sequence). The CDR3 sequence is 19 residues long. With 4 bases clipped from V and 3 bases from J, the junction kept 16 bases outside the gene matches. Clones were read by immunoSEQ multiplex PCR, and TCRdb kept only the in-frame ones, dropping some. The sample has around 20,000 clones; around 74% are singletons. Concerning this clone itself: Its antigen is as yet unknown.

This specimen consisted of CD4+ T cells from PBMCs cultured with a peptide pool, obtained before COVID-19 vaccination. The chain is built from TRBV19 and TRBJ2-3; 10 bases line up with TRBD1. The origin of this receptor is a human donor who had a prior SARS-CoV-2 infection. CDR3: CASSTTRSRGQGLTDTQYF. CDR3 sequence (DNA): TGTGCCAGTAGTACCACCAGATCGAGGGGACAGGGGTTAACAGATACGCAGTATTTT.